This T cell receptor (beta chain) comes out of a study of tumor-infiltrating lymphocytes in primary liver carcinoma. Notes on the study in general: Significantly greater top-250-clone fractions characterized tumors relative to blood (p = 0.039).

The blood RNA (from unsorted whole blood) was obtained, and germline DNA was also extracted. On this clonotype itself: Its antigen is not known.

Germline V gives CDR1 KGHDR, CDR2 SFDVKD. V was shortened by 4 bases and J by 3 bases, with 9 bases between the two germline ends. The CDR3 runs to 13 residues. Making TCR beta cDNA involved approximately 0.5 ug total RNA and a constant-region primer. Modified slightly, ARM-PCR produced TCR beta libraries over three nested multiplex PCR rounds. A C-beta reverse primer was combined with TRBV1-TRBV30 forward primers in the first two PCR rounds, and each round had about 10 cycles. One entry per CDR3 protein, called by TCRdb with MiXCR from the multiplex PCR reads. The table lists 300,000 to 400,000 distinct CDR3 sequences, approximately 65% of them singletons.

This sequence joins TRBV24-1 and TRBJ2-7; no definite D call. Sample: peripheral blood. The sequence was obtained from a man aged 35-49 years with primary liver carcinoma and hepatitis B virus infection. The CDR3 loop reads CATSEGPLYEQYF. The CDR3 DNA sequence: TGTGCCACCAGTGAAGGGCCGCTCTACGAGCAGTACTTC.